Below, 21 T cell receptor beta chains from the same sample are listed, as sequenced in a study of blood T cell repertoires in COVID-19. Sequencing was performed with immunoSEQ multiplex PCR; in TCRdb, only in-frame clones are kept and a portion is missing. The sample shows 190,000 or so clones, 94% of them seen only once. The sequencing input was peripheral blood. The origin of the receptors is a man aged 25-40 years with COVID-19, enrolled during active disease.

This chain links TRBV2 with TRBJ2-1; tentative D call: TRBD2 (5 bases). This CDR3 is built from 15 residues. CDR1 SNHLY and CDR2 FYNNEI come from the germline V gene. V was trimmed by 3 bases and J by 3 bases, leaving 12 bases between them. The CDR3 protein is CASSDWLADYNEQFF. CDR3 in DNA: TGTGCCAGCAGTGATTGGCTAGCCGACTACAATGAGCAGTTCTTC.

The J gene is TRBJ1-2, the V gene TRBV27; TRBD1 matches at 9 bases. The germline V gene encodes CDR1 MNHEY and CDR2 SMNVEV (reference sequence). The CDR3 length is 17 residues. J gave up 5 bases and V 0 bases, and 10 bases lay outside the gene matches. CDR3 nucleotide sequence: TGTGCCAGCAGTTTATCGCGGAGGACAGGGGTAGGGTATGGCTACACCTTC. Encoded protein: CASSLSRRTGVGYGYTF.

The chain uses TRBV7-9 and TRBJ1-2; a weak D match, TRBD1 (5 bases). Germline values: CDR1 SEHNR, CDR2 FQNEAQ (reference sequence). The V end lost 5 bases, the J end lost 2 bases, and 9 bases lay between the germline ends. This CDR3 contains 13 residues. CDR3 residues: CASSLGGNYGYTF. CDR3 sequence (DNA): TGTGCCAGCAGCCTGGGGGGAAACTATGGCTACACCTTC. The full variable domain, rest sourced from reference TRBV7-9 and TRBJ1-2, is DTGVSQNPRHKITKRGQNVTFRCDPISEHNRLYWYRQTLGQGPEFLTYFQNEAQLEKSRLLSDRFSAERPKGSFSTLEIQRTEQGDSAMYLCASSLGGNYGYTFGSGTRLTVV.

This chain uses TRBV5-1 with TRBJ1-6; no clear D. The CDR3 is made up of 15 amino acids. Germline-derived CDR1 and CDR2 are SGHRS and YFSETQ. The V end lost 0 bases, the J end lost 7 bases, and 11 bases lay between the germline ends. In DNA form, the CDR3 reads TGCGCCAGCAGCTTGGCCCCGGGTCTGAATTCACCCCTCCACTTT. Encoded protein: CASSLAPGLNSPLHF.

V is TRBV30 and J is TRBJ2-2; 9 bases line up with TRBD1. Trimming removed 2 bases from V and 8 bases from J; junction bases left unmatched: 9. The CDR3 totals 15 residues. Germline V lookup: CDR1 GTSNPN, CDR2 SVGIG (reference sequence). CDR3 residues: CAWSTTGGASGELFF. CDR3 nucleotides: TGTGCCTGGAGTACTACAGGGGGCGCATCAGGGGAGCTGTTTTTT.

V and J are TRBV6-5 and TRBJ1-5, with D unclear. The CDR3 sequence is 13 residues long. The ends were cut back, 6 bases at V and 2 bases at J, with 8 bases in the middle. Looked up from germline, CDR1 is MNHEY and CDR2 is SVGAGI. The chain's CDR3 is CASSRQRNQPQHF. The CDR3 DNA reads TGTGCCAGCAGCAGGCAGCGCAATCAGCCCCAGCATTTT.

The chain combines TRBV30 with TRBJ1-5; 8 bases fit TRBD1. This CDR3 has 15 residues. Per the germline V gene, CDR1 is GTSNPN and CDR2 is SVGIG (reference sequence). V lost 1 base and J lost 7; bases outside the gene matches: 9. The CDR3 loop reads CAWSDVFDRGQPQHF. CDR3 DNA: TGTGCCTGGAGTGACGTCTTCGACAGGGGCCAGCCCCAGCATTTT.

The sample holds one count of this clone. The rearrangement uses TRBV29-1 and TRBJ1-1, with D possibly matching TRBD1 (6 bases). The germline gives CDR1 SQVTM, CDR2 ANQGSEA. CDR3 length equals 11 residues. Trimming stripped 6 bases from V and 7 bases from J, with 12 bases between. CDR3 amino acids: CSVHTGSEAFF. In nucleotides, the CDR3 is TGCAGCGTGCATACAGGGAGTGAAGCTTTCTTT.

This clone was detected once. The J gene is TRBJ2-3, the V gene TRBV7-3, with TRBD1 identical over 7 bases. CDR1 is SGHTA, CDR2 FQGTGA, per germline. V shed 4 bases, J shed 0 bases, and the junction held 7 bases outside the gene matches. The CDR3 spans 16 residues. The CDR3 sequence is CASSSGTASSTDTQYF. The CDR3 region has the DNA TGTGCCAGCAGCTCCGGGACAGCTTCTAGCACAGATACGCAGTATTTT.

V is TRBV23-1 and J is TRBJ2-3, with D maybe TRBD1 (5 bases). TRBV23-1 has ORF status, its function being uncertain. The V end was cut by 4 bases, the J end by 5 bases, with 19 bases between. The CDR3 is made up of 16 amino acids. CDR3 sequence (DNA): TGCGCCAGCAGTCGCAGGTTTGGCAGGGCCGTAGATACGCAGTATTTT. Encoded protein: CASSRRFGRAVDTQYF.

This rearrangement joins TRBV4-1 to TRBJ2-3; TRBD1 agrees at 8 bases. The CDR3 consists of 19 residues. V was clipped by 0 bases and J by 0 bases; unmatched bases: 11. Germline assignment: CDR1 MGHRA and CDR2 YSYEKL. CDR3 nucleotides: TGCGCCAGCAGCCAAGATAGGCAGGGGGCCCAAAGTAGCACAGATACGCAGTATTTT. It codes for CASSQDRQGAQSSTDTQYF.

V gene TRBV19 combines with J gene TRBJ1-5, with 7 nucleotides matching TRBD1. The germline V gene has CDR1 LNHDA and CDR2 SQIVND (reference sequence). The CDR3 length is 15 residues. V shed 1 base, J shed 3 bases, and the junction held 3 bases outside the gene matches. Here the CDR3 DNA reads TGTGCCAGTAGTATAGTTACAGGGGACAATCAGCCCCAGCATTTT. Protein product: CASSIVTGDNQPQHF.

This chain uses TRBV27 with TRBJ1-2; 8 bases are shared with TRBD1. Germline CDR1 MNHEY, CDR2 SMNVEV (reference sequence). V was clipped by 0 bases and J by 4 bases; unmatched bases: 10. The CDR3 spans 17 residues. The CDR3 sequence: CASSLSLGQGPSYGYTF. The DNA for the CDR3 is TGTGCCAGCAGTTTATCCCTAGGACAGGGCCCGAGCTATGGCTACACCTTC.

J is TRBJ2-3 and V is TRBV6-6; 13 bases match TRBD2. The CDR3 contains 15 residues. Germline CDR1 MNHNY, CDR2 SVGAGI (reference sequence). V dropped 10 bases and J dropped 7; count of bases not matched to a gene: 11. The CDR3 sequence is CATRTTSGGKNTQYF. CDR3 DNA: TGTGCCACCAGGACGACTAGCGGGGGGAAAAATACGCAGTATTTT.

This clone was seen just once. CDR3 protein: CASSVQGAPENEQYF. CDR3 DNA: TGCGCCAGCAGCGTACAGGGGGCCCCTGAAAATGAGCAGTACTTC. V usage is TRBV5-1 and J usage is TRBJ2-7; TRBD1 aligns across 9 bases. The CDR3 runs 15 residues. Germline assignment: CDR1 SGHRS and CDR2 YFSETQ. V gave up 4 bases and J gave up 7 bases; unmatched junction bases: 12.

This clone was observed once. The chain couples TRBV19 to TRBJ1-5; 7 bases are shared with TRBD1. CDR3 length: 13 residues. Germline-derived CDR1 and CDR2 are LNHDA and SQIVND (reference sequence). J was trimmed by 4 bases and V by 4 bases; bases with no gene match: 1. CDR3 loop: CASSTTGNQPQHF. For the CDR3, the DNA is TGTGCCAGTAGTACGACAGGGAATCAGCCCCAGCATTTT.

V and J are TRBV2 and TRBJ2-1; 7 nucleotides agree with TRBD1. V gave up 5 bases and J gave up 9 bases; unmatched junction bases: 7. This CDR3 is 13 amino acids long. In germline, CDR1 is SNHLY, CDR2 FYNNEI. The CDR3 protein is CASSPQGEGEQFF. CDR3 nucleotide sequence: TGTGCCAGCAGTCCCCAGGGGGAAGGTGAGCAGTTCTTC. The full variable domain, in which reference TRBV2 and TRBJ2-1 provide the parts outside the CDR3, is EPEVTQTPSHQVTQMGQEVILRCVPISNHLYFYWYRQILGQKVEFLVSFYNNEISEKSEIFDDQFSVERPDGSNFTLKIRSTKLEDSAMYFCASSPQGEGEQFFGPGTRLTVL.

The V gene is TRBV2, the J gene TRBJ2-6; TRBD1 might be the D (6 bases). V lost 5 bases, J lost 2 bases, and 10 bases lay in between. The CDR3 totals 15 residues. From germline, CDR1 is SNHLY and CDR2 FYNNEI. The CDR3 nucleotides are TGTGCCAGCAGTCAGGGGAATACTGGGGCCAACGTCCTGACTTTC. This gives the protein CASSQGNTGANVLTF.

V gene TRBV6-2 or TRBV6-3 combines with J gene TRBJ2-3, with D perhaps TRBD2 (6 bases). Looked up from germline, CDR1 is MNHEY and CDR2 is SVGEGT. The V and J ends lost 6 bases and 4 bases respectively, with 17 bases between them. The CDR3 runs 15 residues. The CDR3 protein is CASSSQTRGSDTQYF. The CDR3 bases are TGTGCCAGCAGCAGCCAGACTAGAGGTTCAGATACGCAGTATTTT.

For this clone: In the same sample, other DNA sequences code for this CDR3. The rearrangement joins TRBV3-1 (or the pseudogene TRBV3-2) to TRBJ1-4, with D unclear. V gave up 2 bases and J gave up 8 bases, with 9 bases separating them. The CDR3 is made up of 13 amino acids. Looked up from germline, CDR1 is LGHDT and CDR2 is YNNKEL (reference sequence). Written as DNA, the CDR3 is TGTGCCAGCAGCCAACGGGGAAGCGAAAAACTGTTTTTT. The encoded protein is CASSQRGSEKLFF.

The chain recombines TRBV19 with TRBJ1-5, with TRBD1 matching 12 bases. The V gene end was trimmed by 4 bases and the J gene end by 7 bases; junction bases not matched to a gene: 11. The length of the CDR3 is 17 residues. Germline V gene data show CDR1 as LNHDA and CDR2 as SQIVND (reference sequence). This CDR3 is CASSSPPGQGARQPQHF. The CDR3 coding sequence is TGTGCCAGTAGTAGCCCTCCGGGACAGGGGGCTCGGCAGCCCCAGCATTTT.